These 22 T cell receptor beta chains share one sample of origin, sequenced in a study of glioma-infiltrating T cells after dendritic cell vaccination. TCRdb's table, derived via immunoSEQ multiplex PCR, lists solely in-frame clones and lacks some. The table records under 100,000 clones, 85% to 90% of them present only once. Sequenced material: blood, taken before dendritic cell vaccination. These receptors all stem from a human donor with glioblastoma.

V usage is TRBV6-5 and J usage is TRBJ2-7; unclear D gene. Germline CDR1 MNHEY, CDR2 SVGAGI. Trimming took off 5 bases at V and 5 bases at J, with 7 bases between the two ends. This CDR3 is 11 amino acids long. The CDR3 DNA sequence: TGTGCCAGCAGTGGCAGCGACGAGCAGTACTTC. Residues: CASSGSDEQYF.

The chain couples TRBV6-1 to TRBJ2-7; 9 bases map to TRBD2. The germline gives CDR1 MNHNS, CDR2 SASEGT. This CDR3 spans 15 amino acids. V lost 1 base to trimming and J lost 2 bases; unmatched junction nucleotides: 3. The CDR3 DNA is TGTGCCAGCAGTGAAGAAGGCGGGGGGGCCTACGAGCAGTACTTC. Amino acid sequence: CASSEEGGGAYEQYF.

The V and J genes are TRBV11-2 and TRBJ2-1; 12 bases agree with TRBD2. V shed 5 bases, J shed 4 bases, and the junction held 3 bases outside the gene matches. CDR1 and CDR2 from the germline V gene are SGHAT and FQNNGV. CDR3 length: 15 amino acids. The DNA for the CDR3 is TGTGCCAGCAGCCCGACTAGCGGGAGTTACAATGAGCAGTTCTTC. The encoded protein is CASSPTSGSYNEQFF.

The chain employs TRBV11-2 and TRBJ2-1, with a possible D match to TRBD2 (6 bases). The CDR3 contains 15 residues. From germline, CDR1 is SGHAT and CDR2 FQNNGV. V lost 1 base, J lost 2 bases, and 9 bases lay in between. CDR3 nucleotides: TGTGCCAGCAGCTTAGGCGGGGTTGCCTACAATGAGCAGTTCTTC. Its translation is CASSLGGVAYNEQFF.

The chain links TRBV29-1 to TRBJ2-3; 11 bases agree with TRBD2. The CDR3 runs 15 residues. Germline V gives CDR1 SQVTM, CDR2 ANQGSEA. V lost 6 bases, J lost 0 bases, and 5 bases stayed unmatched. The CDR3 reads CSVDRTSGSTDTQYF. For the CDR3, the DNA is TGCAGCGTCGATCGGACTAGCGGGAGCACAGATACGCAGTATTTT.

The V and J genes are TRBV9 and TRBJ2-2; TRBD2 matches 9 bases. The CDR3 has 15 amino acids. CDR1 and CDR2 (germline): SGDLS, YYNGEE. Germline trimming cut 0 bases from V and 5 bases from J; bases unmatched to any gene: 2. The CDR3 DNA is TGTGCCAGCAGCGTAGGTAGCGGGAGTACCGGGGAGCTGTTTTTT. Its protein is CASSVGSGSTGELFF.

This chain links TRBV11-2 with TRBJ2-3, with 11 nucleotides matching TRBD2. In germline, CDR1 is SGHAT, CDR2 FQNNGV. V lost 0 bases to trimming and J lost 2 bases; unmatched junction nucleotides: 10. The CDR3 length is 19 residues. In nucleotides, the CDR3 is TGTGCCAGCAGCTTAGATGGGCTAGCGGGGGGCACTAACACAGATACGCAGTATTTT. Its translation is CASSLDGLAGGTNTDTQYF.

The V call is TRBV9, the J call TRBJ1-2; the match to TRBD1 covers 7 bases. Germline CDR1 reads SGDLS; CDR2 reads YYNGEE. CDR3 length equals 14 residues. J lost 3 bases, V lost 4 bases, and 6 bases had no gene match. CDR3 protein: CASSPQGIDYGYTF. The CDR3 DNA is TGTGCCAGCAGCCCACAGGGGATCGACTATGGCTACACCTTC. The whole variable domain, remainder taken from reference TRBV9 and TRBJ1-2, is DSGVTQTPKHLITATGQRVTLRCSPRSGDLSVYWYQQSLDQGLQFLIQYYNGEERAKGNILERFSAQQFPDLHSELNLSSLELGDSALYFCASSPQGIDYGYTFGSGTRLTVV.

V gene TRBV19 combines with J gene TRBJ2-3; possible D gene TRBD2, 7 bases. V was trimmed by 3 bases and J by 4 bases, leaving 20 bases between them. Germline V gene data show CDR1 as LNHDA and CDR2 as SQIVND (reference sequence). This CDR3 is built from 17 residues. The DNA of the CDR3 is TGTGCCAGTAGTATGCCCCGAAGGGGGGGCTCGGCAGATACGCAGTATTTT. It codes for CASSMPRRGGSADTQYF.

The gene calls are TRBV2 and TRBJ1-1; D gene ambiguous. Deletions cut 7 bases from V and 1 base from J, with 16 bases between. The V gene's germline CDR1 is SNHLY and CDR2 FYNNEI. The CDR3 length is 15 residues. The CDR3 nucleotides are TGTGCCAGCAAAGCACAGCTAAACCCGAACACTGAAGCTTTCTTT. This gives the protein CASKAQLNPNTEAFF.

The CDR3 DNA is TGCGCCAGCAGCTCCCGGGGGGTTCGGGACACTGAAGCTTTCTTT. It specifies CASSSRGVRDTEAFF. V gene TRBV5-1 combines with J gene TRBJ1-1; weak D call: TRBD1 (5 bases). The germline gives CDR1 SGHRS, CDR2 YFSETQ. V gave up 3 bases and J gave up 3 bases, with 15 bases separating them. The CDR3 spans 15 residues.

V usage is TRBV7-6 and J usage is TRBJ2-3; the match to TRBD2 covers 8 bases. Per the germline V gene, CDR1 is SGHVS and CDR2 is FNYEAQ. V trimming: 1 base; J trimming: 6 bases; junction bases outside the gene matches: 6. This CDR3 is 15 amino acids long. The CDR3 region is CASSLGGGSWDTQYF. CDR3 DNA sequence: TGTGCCAGCAGCTTAGGCGGGGGGTCGTGGGATACGCAGTATTTT.

V usage is TRBV10-3 and J usage is TRBJ1-2; TRBD1 matches at 7 bases. V lost 6 bases and J lost 3; bases outside the gene matches: 10. The CDR3 runs to 15 residues. Germline CDR1 is ENHRY and CDR2 is SYGVKD. This chain's CDR3 is CAISLTGSGDYGYTF. CDR3 nucleotides: TGTGCCATCAGCCTGACAGGGTCAGGGGACTATGGCTACACCTTC.

J is TRBJ1-1 and V is TRBV4-2, with D hard to call. With 0 bases removed from V and 3 bases from J, the gap between germline ends came to 5 bases. Germline-derived CDR1 and CDR2 are LGHNA and YNFKEQ. The CDR3 has 13 residues. CDR3: CASSQDQYTEAFF. The CDR3 DNA sequence: TGTGCCAGCAGCCAAGATCAGTACACTGAAGCTTTCTTT.

V is TRBV6-5 and J is TRBJ1-2, with D unresolved. CDR1 and CDR2 from the germline V gene are MNHEY and SVGAGI. The CDR3 covers 13 residues. With 6 bases removed from V and 7 bases from J, the gap between germline ends came to 15 bases. CDR3 bases: TGTGCCAGCAGATATGACTCGGCTGTTGGCTACACCTTC. Translation gives CASRYDSAVGYTF.

The chain links TRBV12-5 to TRBJ1-5, with D possibly matching TRBD1 (5 bases). The germline V gene has CDR1 LGHNT and CDR2 FRNRAP. V lost 5 bases and J 0 bases, leaving 20 bases between the germline ends. The CDR3 is 18 amino acids. CDR3 region: CASGPLGGAINSNQPQHF. The CDR3 DNA sequence: TGTGCTAGTGGTCCTTTAGGTGGGGCCATTAATAGCAATCAGCCCCAGCATTTT.

This chain uses TRBV2 with TRBJ2-1; TRBD1 matches at 7 bases. This CDR3 is built from 13 residues. CDR1 is SNHLY and CDR2 is FYNNEI in the germline V gene. V lost 5 bases, J lost 5 bases, and 3 bases stayed unmatched. The CDR3 region has the DNA TGTGCCAGCAGTAGGGACAGTCACAATGAGCAGTTCTTC. Amino acid sequence: CASSRDSHNEQFF. The variable domain in full, with the rest retrieved from reference TRBV2 and TRBJ2-1, is EPEVTQTPSHQVTQMGQEVILRCVPISNHLYFYWYRQILGQKVEFLVSFYNNEISEKSEIFDDQFSVERPDGSNFTLKIRSTKLEDSAMYFCASSRDSHNEQFFGPGTRLTVL.

The chain is built from TRBV18 and TRBJ2-3, with TRBD2 identical over 12 bases. J lost 4 bases, V lost 2 bases, and 7 bases had no gene match. Germline lookup yields CDR1 KGHSH and CDR2 LQKENI. This CDR3 has 17 residues. In nucleotides, the CDR3 is TGTGCCAGCTCACCAAGACTAGCGGGAGCTACACCAGATACGCAGTATTTT. The encoded protein is CASSPRLAGATPDTQYF.

The chain is built from TRBV6-1 and TRBJ2-6; the D gene is possibly TRBD2 (5 bases). The V gene's germline CDR1 is MNHNS and CDR2 SASEGT. Trimming stripped 1 base from V and 4 bases from J, with 8 bases between. The CDR3 length is 15 residues. The CDR3 reads CASSEGETGANVLTF. The CDR3 nucleotides read TGTGCCAGCAGTGAAGGGGAGACGGGGGCCAACGTCCTGACTTTC.

This clone showed up just once. This chain links TRBV5-1 with TRBJ2-1; the match to TRBD2 covers 12 bases. This CDR3 spans 15 amino acids. The germline V gene encodes CDR1 SGHRS and CDR2 YFSETQ. J was trimmed by 6 bases and V by 0 bases; bases with no gene match: 1. CDR3 sequence: CASSLGLAGVNEQFF. The CDR3 bases are TGCGCCAGCAGCTTGGGACTAGCGGGAGTCAATGAGCAGTTCTTC. Complete variable domain (other parts from reference TRBV5-1 and TRBJ2-1): KAGVTQTPRYLIKTRGQQVTLSCSPISGHRSVSWYQQTPGQGLQFLFEYFSETQRNKGNFPGRFSGRQFSNSRSEMNVSTLELGDSALYLCASSLGLAGVNEQFFGPGTRLTVL.

The chain has TRBV6-6 and TRBJ1-4; TRBD1 matches at 11 bases. Germline assignment: CDR1 MNHNY and CDR2 SVGAGI (reference sequence). The V and J ends lost 4 bases and 8 bases, in that order; junction bases with no gene match: 6. CDR3 length: 15 amino acids. DNA of the CDR3: TGTGCCAGCAGTTCCGGACAGGGGGCGCGAGAAAAACTGTTTTTT. Amino acids: CASSSGQGAREKLFF.

This chain uses TRBV19 with TRBJ2-6; maybe TRBD2 (6 bases). Germline assignment: CDR1 LNHDA and CDR2 SQIVND (reference sequence). V dropped 3 bases and J dropped 0 bases, with 12 bases sitting between them. CDR3 length: 17 amino acids. In nucleotides, the CDR3 is TGTGCCAGTAGTATCGGGACTGAGCCCTCTGGGGCCAACGTCCTGACTTTC. Translated: CASSIGTEPSGANVLTF.